This record covers a single TCR beta chain. Ages ranged from about 18 to 90 years, with residence in about 24 US areas. The study assigned cohorts using participant-reported clinical history. Either two negative PCRs, clearance, or symptom resolution qualified Cohort 3 donors as recovered. This entry is derived from a study of blood T cell repertoires in COVID-19. Background on the study: T cells, B-cell-depleted T cells, or PBMCs supplied cDNA or gDNA.

Germline CDR1 is SGDLS and CDR2 is YYNGEE. The V end lost 2 bases, the J end lost 0 bases, and 17 bases lay between the germline ends. The CDR3 is made up of 18 amino acids. Profiled with immunoSEQ multiplex PCR; TCRdb holds only in-frame clones, not every one. The sample lists roughly 220,000 clones; almost 85% were seen once. The clonotype comes from a middle-aged man who had recovered from COVID-19. Source material: PBMCs or T cells enriched from blood (not recorded which). The genes are TRBV9 and TRBJ1-4; tentatively, D is TRBD1 (6 bases). CDR3 residues: CASSVHGGGGATNEKLFF. The CDR3 DNA reads TGTGCCAGCAGCGTCCACGGGGGAGGGGGTGCAACTAATGAAAAACTGTTTTTT.